Detailed here is one TCR beta chain. There are many counts of this clonotype. Its cognate antigen has yet to be identified. No clone much larger than this one lies a single base away; base qualities are absent. Ficoll-Paque density gradient centrifugation was the method used to isolate PBMCs. The data were obtained in a study of T-cell memory formation after mild COVID-19 (dated by TCRdb to about 2021). At the level of the whole study: Most TCR sequence clusters were specific to one of the two donors. Two young, previously healthy adult volunteers made up the cohort, one male and one female. In a couple of donors, T-cell clones that expanded and contracted after mild COVID-19 were followed by sequencing TCRalpha and TCRbeta repertoires longitudinally.

The instrument was an Illumina NovaSeq 6000. cDNA libraries for TCRalpha and TCRbeta were prepared by 5'RACE using constant-segment primers, with sample barcodes and unique molecular identifiers added. Trizol reagent was used to extract RNA from every sample. The libraries were amplified in two PCR steps, and the second step added a second sample barcode and Illumina TruSeq adapters. Libraries were sequenced on an Illumina NovaSeq with 2 x 150 bp paired-end reads. The authors' analysis ran thus. Demultiplexing of reads and collapsing into UMI-guided consensus sequences were performed with migec v1.2.7. Using mixcr v2.1.11, the UMI consensuses were aligned to TRA and TRB V and J templates and assembled into clonotypes. Clonotypes were classified as expanded or contracted when called significant by both edgeR and NoisET, with noise models trained on biological replicates. For edgeR calls, the cutoffs were a false discovery rate-adjusted p below 0.01 and a log2 fold-change threshold of 1. As an exploratory analysis of dynamics, max-normalized trajectories of the 1000 most abundant clonotypes were examined with PCA combined with hierarchical clustering. Separately sequenced CD4+ and CD8+ repertoires were used to assign the CD4 or CD8 phenotype of responding clones. TCRdb cleaned the public reads at Q25 with fastp, built clones with MiXCR and kept in-frame beta chains. Each entry is one CDR3 protein sequence, shown with its most common DNA and genes. Clone size and V and J calls follow TCRdb, not the original study. The sample table shows 350,000 to 450,000 distinct CDR3 sequences, and around an eighth are seen once. Roughly 22% of the sample rests with the top ten.

Broader findings and caveats from the paper: The detection of some responding clones in pre-infection memory suggests that pre-existing cross-reactive memory T cells joined the SARS-CoV-2 response. Contracting CD4+ clones were found mainly in CM and EM memory subsets, while CD8+ clones were enriched in EMRA. Only a couple of mild cases were covered by the study, and larger cohorts that include severe cases with pre-infection samples were considered necessary. From day 15 to 85, contracting clones showed balanced CD4/CD8 phenotypes, whereas a second wave of clones that expanded from day 15 to 37 leaned towards CD4+. SARS-CoV-2 specificity was not confirmed for the second-wave clones peaking on day 37.

Sequencing input: PBMCs or a T cell subset sorted from them (not recorded which). The sequence came from a young man who had mild COVID-19 (a few samples of this study predate the infection). The sample titles of this study are shuffled in the database, so cell type and time point are left out; the donor was told from shared clones.

DNA sequence: TGCAGTGCTAGCCACCCCGGACCGGAGCAGTTCTTC. It encodes CSASHPGPEQFF. In this chain, TRBV20-1 is recombined with TRBJ2-1; too little of a D gene remains to name it. Deletion took 3 bases off V and 10 bases off J, with a span of 13 bases between the germline ends. From a lookup of the germline V gene (reference sequence), CDR1 and CDR2 are DFQATT and SNEGSKA. Counted from cysteine to phenylalanine, this CDR3 has 12 amino acids. The DNA shown is the 36-base CDR3, in frame from base 1.